The 26 T cell receptor beta chains in this list originate from one sample, sequenced in a study of cytomegalovirus exposure and HLA in healthy donors. PCR amplification relied on 60 Vbeta primers (plus 13 Jbeta primers). Some clones are missing from TCRdb's copy, which holds only in-frame ones; the method was immunoSEQ multiplex PCR. The sample contains some 98,000 clones, 81% of which appear only once. Material for sequencing was PBMCs. The origin of the receptors is a man aged 40-49 years in good health and CMV-seronegative.

The chain links TRBV6-5 to TRBJ2-5, with D hard to call. Per germline, CDR1 MNHEY and CDR2 SVGAGI. V lost 4 bases and J lost 5, with 8 bases in between. The CDR3 runs 12 residues. CDR3 protein: CASSSLGETQYF. The CDR3 bases are TGTGCCAGCAGTTCCCTCGGGGAGACCCAGTACTTC.

The J gene is TRBJ1-2, the V gene TRBV5-6, with D unclear. V lost 0 bases, J lost 8 bases, and 8 bases lay in between. The CDR3 spans 12 residues. CDR1 SGHDT and CDR2 YYEEEE come from the germline V gene. This CDR3 reads CASSLAVGGYTF. For the CDR3, the DNA is TGTGCCAGCAGCTTGGCCGTGGGCGGCTACACCTTC. The whole variable domain, filled in from reference TRBV5-6 and TRBJ1-2, reads DAGVTQSPTHLIKTRGQQVTLRCSPKSGHDTVSWYQQALGQGPQFIFQYYEEEERQRGNFPDRFSGHQFPNYSSELNVNALLLGDSALYLCASSLAVGGYTFGSGTRLTVV.

This clone has more than one count but fewer than ten. The CDR3 loop reads CASSLPVTEAFF. The CDR3 nucleotides are TGTGCCAGCAGCTTACCGGTGACTGAAGCTTTCTTT. This chain connects TRBV7-2 to TRBJ1-1; no definite D call. This CDR3 spans 12 amino acids. V was pared by 2 bases and J by 5 bases, with 6 bases between. Looked up from germline, CDR1 is SGHTA and CDR2 is FQGNSA.

The sample holds one count of this clone. This chain joins TRBV5-5 and TRBJ1-2; 8 positions agree with TRBD1. The germline gives CDR1 SGHKS, CDR2 YYEKEE (reference sequence). Trimming at V came to 4 bases and at J to 2 bases, leaving 7 bases not matched to a gene. This CDR3 comprises 15 residues. The CDR3 nucleotides read TGTGCCAGCAGCCAGGGCGGGACAGGAAACTATGGCTACACCTTC. Encoded protein: CASSQGGTGNYGYTF.

This chain connects TRBV14 to TRBJ2-7; D possibly corresponds to TRBD1 (6 bases). From germline, CDR1 is SGHDN and CDR2 FVKESK. V was cut by 4 bases and J by 0 bases, with 13 bases left in between. This CDR3 comprises 15 residues. The CDR3 spells CASSPGTTSSYEQYF. Written as DNA, the CDR3 is TGTGCCAGCAGCCCCGGGACAACTAGCTCCTACGAGCAGTACTTC.

CDR3 protein: CASSLVGSGIGNQPQHF. The CDR3 DNA sequence: TGTGCCAGCAGCTTAGTGGGGTCGGGGATAGGCAATCAGCCCCAGCATTTT. The gene calls are TRBV7-8 and TRBJ1-5; unclear D gene. V was pared by 1 base and J by 2 bases, with 15 bases between. Germline V gene lookup returns CDR1 SGHVS and CDR2 FQNEAQ. The CDR3 is 17 amino acids.

The chain joins TRBV7-8 to TRBJ2-5; 10 nucleotides align to TRBD2. With 4 bases clipped from V and 5 bases from J, the junction kept 13 bases outside the gene matches. Per the germline V gene, CDR1 is SGHVS and CDR2 is FQNEAQ. The CDR3 spans 17 residues. DNA for the CDR3: TGTGCCAGCAGCTCCGGAAGAAGCGGGGGGGCCACGGAGACCCAGTACTTC. This sequence encodes CASSSGRSGGATETQYF. Looking up the rest from reference TRBV7-8 and TRBJ2-5 gives the full variable domain: GAGVSQSPRYKVAKRGQDVALRCDPISGHVSLFWYQQALGQGPEFLTYFQNEAQLDKSGLPSDRFFAERPEGSVSTLKIQRTQQEDSAVYLCASSSGRSGGATETQYFGPGTRLLVL.

This clone occurred once. The V gene is TRBV19, the J gene TRBJ2-5; D may be TRBD1 (6 bases). V lost 6 bases and J lost 1, with 9 bases in between. The CDR3 contains 13 residues. Germline-derived CDR1 and CDR2 are LNHDA and SQIVND (reference sequence). CDR3 residues: CASRGTPQETQYF. Written as DNA, the CDR3 is TGTGCCAGTAGAGGGACACCCCAAGAGACCCAGTACTTC.

The rearrangement uses TRBV27 and TRBJ1-5; 9 positions agree with TRBD1. The CDR3 is 15 residues long. V shed 5 bases and J 2 bases; nucleotides not matched to a gene: 4. The V gene's germline CDR1 is MNHEY and CDR2 SMNVEV (reference sequence). CDR3 in amino acids: CASSGDRGGNQPQHF. The CDR3 coding sequence is TGTGCCAGCAGTGGCGACAGGGGGGGCAATCAGCCCCAGCATTTT.

The J gene is TRBJ2-7, the V gene TRBV18; possibly TRBD1 for D (8 bases). Germline V gene data show CDR1 as KGHSH and CDR2 as LQKENI. The CDR3 spans 15 residues. The V gene lost 6 bases and the J gene lost 4 bases, with 19 bases spanning the gap. The CDR3 DNA is TGTGCCAGCTCCACAAACACAGGGGGGGGTTACGAGCAGTACTTC. This encodes CASSTNTGGGYEQYF.

The chain carries TRBV5-1 and TRBJ1-4; D unresolved. The ends were cut back, 2 bases at V and 7 bases at J, with 6 bases in the middle. The CDR3 is 12 amino acids. Germline CDR1 and CDR2: SGHRS and YFSETQ. The CDR3 spells CASSFSGEKLFF. CDR3 coding DNA: TGCGCCAGCAGCTTCTCGGGTGAAAAACTGTTTTTT. The complete variable domain, with remaining parts taken from reference TRBV5-1 and TRBJ1-4, reads KAGVTQTPRYLIKTRGQQVTLSCSPISGHRSVSWYQQTPGQGLQFLFEYFSETQRNKGNFPGRFSGRQFSNSRSEMNVSTLELGDSALYLCASSFSGEKLFFGSGTQLSVL.

The chain couples TRBV6-1 to TRBJ1-4, with 7 bases fitting TRBD1. Germline loops: CDR1 MNHNS, CDR2 SASEGT. The CDR3 contains 15 residues. The trim removed 7 bases at V and 4 bases at J, leaving 9 bases unmatched. CDR3 sequence (DNA): TGTGCCAGCAAAAGGGGGGACAGAGGTAATGAAAAACTGTTTTTT. This gives the protein CASKRGDRGNEKLFF.

V and J are TRBV27 and TRBJ1-1; D is unresolved. The CDR3 is 14 amino acids. V shed 3 bases and J shed 1 base, with 9 bases lying between them. Germline CDR1 reads MNHEY; CDR2 reads SMNVEV (reference sequence). CDR3 region: CASSLRYGNTEAFF. In DNA, the CDR3 is TGTGCCAGCAGTTTGCGCTACGGGAACACTGAAGCTTTCTTT.

The gene calls are TRBV2 and TRBJ1-5, with 8 bases matching TRBD1. This CDR3 is 14 amino acids long. The V gene's germline CDR1 is SNHLY and CDR2 FYNNEI. V gave up 4 bases and J gave up 5 bases; unmatched junction bases: 4. As DNA, the CDR3 is TGTGCCAGCAGTGGGCAGGGGGCGGATCAGCCCCAGCATTTT. The encoded protein is CASSGQGADQPQHF.

The gene calls are TRBV10-3 and TRBJ1-6; 7 nucleotides align to TRBD1. The V gene end was trimmed by 7 bases and the J gene end by 7 bases; junction bases not matched to a gene: 7. The CDR3 loop spans 14 amino acids. Germline lookup yields CDR1 ENHRY and CDR2 SYGVKD. The CDR3 nucleotides are TGTGCCATCACCGAAGACAGGGACAATTCACCCCTCCACTTT. Translating gives CAITEDRDNSPLHF.

The chain has TRBV4-3 and TRBJ1-6; a weak D match, TRBD1 (5 bases). The germline V gene encodes CDR1 LGHNA and CDR2 YSLEER. V was trimmed by 1 base and J by 7 bases, leaving 14 bases between them. This CDR3 comprises 16 residues. As DNA, the CDR3 is TGCGCCAGCAGCCAAGTCCCTCTGGGGCAAAATTCACCCCTCCACTTT. It specifies CASSQVPLGQNSPLHF.

The gene calls are TRBV19 and TRBJ1-1; maybe TRBD1 (6 bases). Germline V gene data show CDR1 as LNHDA and CDR2 as SQIVND (reference sequence). This CDR3 contains 13 residues. Between the trimmed V and J ends, which lost 6 bases and 3 bases, there was a span of 11 bases. CDR3: CASRPGAYTEAFF. The CDR3 DNA is TGTGCCAGTAGGCCAGGGGCTTACACTGAAGCTTTCTTT.

J is TRBJ2-5 and V is TRBV4-1, with 7 bases identical to TRBD1. The end of the DNA fits TRBJ2-7 better, so the J call may be wrong. The germline CDR1 and CDR2 sequences are MGHRA and YSYEKL. CDR3 length equals 16 residues. The chain's CDR3 is CASSQVRGQAGSEQYF. CDR3 in DNA: TGCGCCAGCAGCCAAGTTAGGGGGCAGGCAGGGTCCGAGCAGTACTTC.

This clone was picked up a small number of times. CDR3 nucleotides: TGTGCCAGCAGCATGGGACTAGCGGGTAGCACAGATACGCAGTATTTT. Protein product: CASSMGLAGSTDTQYF. The chain links TRBV13 to TRBJ2-3; 12 bases fit TRBD2. Germline V gene sequence: CDR1 PRHDT, CDR2 FYEKMQ (reference sequence). This CDR3 is 16 amino acids long. The junction had 3 bases not matched to a gene; V was cut back by 5 bases and J by 0 bases.

CDR3 amino acids: CASSEPKGQGAYEQYF. As DNA, the CDR3 is TGCGCCAGCAGTGAACCAAAAGGACAGGGGGCCTACGAGCAGTACTTC. V and J are TRBV10-2 and TRBJ2-7; 10 bases fit TRBD1. J was trimmed by 2 bases and V by 3 bases; bases with no gene match: 7. In germline, CDR1 is WSHSY, CDR2 SAAADI. This CDR3 comprises 16 residues.

The chain couples TRBV9 to TRBJ1-5; 9 nucleotides agree with TRBD1. This CDR3 comprises 15 residues. Losses at the gene ends were 4 bases for V and 6 bases for J; bases not matched to a gene: 8. CDR1 and CDR2 from the germline V gene are SGDLS and YYNGEE. The CDR3 protein is CASSRTGGAGQPQHF. The CDR3 DNA reads TGTGCCAGCAGCCGTACAGGGGGCGCGGGTCAGCCCCAGCATTTT. Variable domain in full (rest from reference TRBV9 and TRBJ1-5): DSGVTQTPKHLITATGQRVTLRCSPRSGDLSVYWYQQSLDQGLQFLIQYYNGEERAKGNILERFSAQQFPDLHSELNLSSLELGDSALYFCASSRTGGAGQPQHFGDGTRLSIL.

In this sample, this clone turned up a few times. The J gene is TRBJ2-7, the V gene TRBV7-9, with D possibly being TRBD2 (7 bases). With 5 bases removed from V and 5 bases from J, the gap between germline ends came to 19 bases. Per germline, CDR1 SEHNR and CDR2 FQNEAQ (reference sequence). This CDR3 is built from 15 residues. The CDR3 sequence: CASSRALGGDNEQYF. The CDR3 DNA is TGTGCCAGCAGCCGCGCCCTGGGGGGGGACAACGAGCAGTACTTC.

This clone was seen just once. This chain joins TRBV27 and TRBJ1-5; tentatively, D is TRBD1 (6 bases). The CDR3 is made up of 13 amino acids. V was cut by 6 bases and J by 2 bases, with 8 bases left in between. Germline CDR1 reads MNHEY; CDR2 reads SMNVEV (reference sequence). This CDR3 reads CASRGGGNQPQHF. The CDR3 coding sequence is TGTGCCAGCAGAGGGGGGGGCAATCAGCCCCAGCATTTT.

V and J are TRBV27 and TRBJ2-7; 8 bases are a match to TRBD1. Trimming at V came to 5 bases and at J to 2 bases, leaving 2 bases not matched to a gene. CDR3 size: 13 residues. CDR1 and CDR2 from the germline V gene are MNHEY and SMNVEV (reference sequence). In DNA form, the CDR3 reads TGTGCCAGCAGTCTACAGGGGGCCTACGAGCAGTACTTC. Translating gives CASSLQGAYEQYF.

Only a few counts were recorded for this clone. This chain links TRBV7-6 with TRBJ2-3, with 7 bases matching TRBD2. The V gene end was trimmed by 5 bases and the J gene end by 1 base; junction bases not matched to a gene: 9. Germline CDR1 reads SGHVS; CDR2 reads FNYEAQ. This CDR3 has 16 amino acids. The CDR3 reads CASSPSGGVRTDTQYF. In nucleotides, the CDR3 is TGTGCCAGCAGCCCTAGTGGGGGGGTTCGCACAGATACGCAGTATTTT.

V gene TRBV6-5 combines with J gene TRBJ1-1, with 9 bases lining up with TRBD1. CDR1 is MNHEY and CDR2 is SVGAGI in the germline V gene. CDR3 length equals 11 residues. V was clipped by 6 bases and J by 7 bases; unmatched bases: 0. The CDR3 DNA sequence: TGTGCCAGCAGGGACAGGGGTGAAGCTTTCTTT. It is translated as CASRDRGEAFF.